Following are 25 T cell receptor beta chains from one sample sequenced in a study of shared clonotypes between healthy human individuals. Produced via immunoSEQ multiplex PCR; TCRdb's table is partial and in-frame only. The top ten clones hold over 0.1% of a sample with fewer than 700,000 clones, 85% to 95% of them seen once. Cells designated naive CD8 were CD45RO-negative and were positively selected for CCR7, with terminally differentiated effector memory CD45RA+ cells excluded. Sequenced: naive CD8+ T cells sorted from blood. These receptor sequences come from a woman aged 25 to 39 in good health.

V is TRBV28 and J is TRBJ1-4; a possible D gene is TRBD1 (6 bases). Germline V CDR1 and CDR2: MDHEN, SYDVKM. The CDR3 runs to 15 residues. V lost 6 bases to trimming and J lost 8 bases, with 19 bases between them. CDR3 residues: CASSLEGGLGEKLFF. CDR3 in DNA: TGTGCCAGCAGCCTTGAGGGGGGTTTGGGAGAAAAACTGTTTTTT.

Comment on this clone: Compared with germline, one end of the junction differs, possibly owing to a read error. V is TRBV27 and J is TRBJ1-4; weak D call: TRBD1 (6 bases). The CDR3 runs 15 residues. The germline V gene encodes CDR1 MNHEY and CDR2 SMNVEV (reference sequence). The CDR3 region is CASRDRDITSEKLFF. The DNA for the CDR3 is TGTGCCAGCAGGGATCGGGACATAACTAGTGAAAAACTGTTTTTT.

The rearrangement joins TRBV6-1 to TRBJ2-7; perhaps TRBD1 as D (6 bases). Trimming left V 9 bases short and J 4 bases short, with 10 bases between. CDR1 is MNHNS and CDR2 is SASEGT in the germline V gene. This CDR3 comprises 11 residues. The CDR3 bases are TGTGCCAGGAGGGGGAGTTACGAGCAGTACTTC. Its translation: CARRGSYEQYF.

The rearrangement links TRBV7-3 to TRBJ2-7, with no clear D. The V gene lost 5 bases and the J gene lost 0 bases, with 8 bases spanning the gap. The V gene's germline CDR1 is SGHTA and CDR2 FQGTGA. This CDR3 is built from 13 residues. The CDR3 DNA reads TGTGCCAGCAGCCTTGACGGCTCCTACGAGCAGTACTTC. This translates into CASSLDGSYEQYF.

In regard to this clone: Distinct nucleotide sequences in the sample also encode this CDR3. This rearrangement joins TRBV9 to TRBJ2-7; possibly TRBD1 or TRBD2 for D (5 bases each). CDR3 length: 13 residues. Trimming left V 3 bases short and J 3 bases short, with 10 bases between. CDR1 is SGDLS, CDR2 YYNGEE, per germline. The CDR3 is CASSAGDGYEQYF. For the CDR3, the DNA is TGTGCCAGCAGCGCCGGGGACGGCTACGAGCAGTACTTC.

In this sample, this clone turned up once. The chain carries TRBV4-1 and TRBJ2-7, with D tentatively TRBD2 (6 bases). Germline lookup yields CDR1 MGHRA and CDR2 YSYEKL. Trimming left V 4 bases short and J 3 bases short, with 13 bases between. This CDR3 is built from 14 residues. The CDR3 here is CASSPGTSHYEQYF. As DNA, the CDR3 is TGCGCCAGCAGCCCAGGGACTTCCCACTACGAGCAGTACTTC.

Concerning this clone: Other nucleotide sequences in the sample specify the same CDR3. The chain uses TRBV5-4 and TRBJ2-5; no definite D call. V lost 0 bases to trimming and J lost 3 bases, with 6 bases between them. The CDR3 totals 13 residues. Germline V gene data show CDR1 as SGHNT and CDR2 as YYREEE (reference sequence). The CDR3 loop reads CASSLESEETQYF. The DNA of the CDR3 is TGTGCCAGCAGCTTGGAATCAGAAGAGACCCAGTACTTC.

This chain links TRBV19 with TRBJ2-7, with D hard to call. Trimming shortened V by 0 bases and J by 5 bases, and 8 bases separated the two germline ends. CDR1 and CDR2 (germline): LNHDA, SQIVND (reference sequence). This CDR3 is built from 13 residues. The CDR3 sequence is CASSIDLEDEQYF. CDR3 DNA: TGTGCCAGTAGTATAGATCTTGAAGACGAGCAGTACTTC.

V is TRBV27 and J is TRBJ2-3, with D possibly being TRBD1 (5 bases). Germline V gives CDR1 MNHEY, CDR2 SMNVEV (reference sequence). V was trimmed by 0 bases and J by 4 bases, leaving 14 bases between them. This CDR3 has 16 residues. This CDR3 is CASSLSKGDRPDTQYF. The CDR3 nucleotides read TGTGCCAGCAGTTTATCTAAAGGTGACAGACCAGATACGCAGTATTTT.

This chain joins TRBV6-5 and TRBJ2-6, with unresolved D. The CDR3 length is 13 residues. V was trimmed by 7 bases and J by 0 bases, leaving 4 bases between them. The germline CDR1 and CDR2 sequences are MNHEY and SVGAGI. This CDR3 reads CASMGSGANVLTF. In DNA form, the CDR3 reads TGTGCCAGCATGGGCTCTGGGGCCAACGTCCTGACTTTC.

The V call is TRBV11-2, the J call TRBJ2-1; tentative D call: TRBD2 (5 bases). With 0 bases removed from V and 2 bases from J, the gap between germline ends came to 14 bases. Germline CDR1 SGHAT, CDR2 FQNNGV. The CDR3 loop spans 17 amino acids. The CDR3 protein is CASSLEGWEWTYNEQFF. CDR3 nucleotides: TGTGCCAGCAGCTTAGAGGGGTGGGAGTGGACCTACAATGAGCAGTTCTTC.

This chain uses TRBV11-2 with TRBJ2-1, with a weak D call TRBD1 (5 bases). Trimming took off 3 bases at V and 9 bases at J, with 12 bases between the two ends. This CDR3 has 13 residues. Germline V gene data show CDR1 as SGHAT and CDR2 as FQNNGV. The CDR3, as DNA: TGTGCCAGCAGCTTCGCAGGGTTGAGTGAGCAGTTCTTC. Translation gives CASSFAGLSEQFF.

This rearrangement joins TRBV28 to TRBJ1-4; no clear D. V was pared by 8 bases and J by 4 bases, with 11 bases between. CDR1 and CDR2 (germline): MDHEN, SYDVKM. This CDR3 is built from 13 residues. CDR3 residues: CASCGQDNEKLFF. As DNA, the CDR3 is TGTGCCAGCTGTGGGCAGGATAATGAAAAACTGTTTTTT. Together with reference TRBV28 and TRBJ1-4, the CDR3 gives the full variable domain: DVKVTQSSRYLVKRTGEKVFLECVQDMDHENMFWYRQDPGLGLRLIYFSYDVKMKEKGDIPEGYSVSREKKERFSLILESASTNQTSMYLCASCGQDNEKLFFGSGTQLSVL.

V is TRBV30 and J is TRBJ1-1; no reliable D call. This CDR3 is 14 amino acids long. Per germline, CDR1 GTSNPN and CDR2 SVGIG (reference sequence). The V gene lost 0 bases and the J gene lost 3 bases, with 11 bases spanning the gap. The CDR3 is CAWSVRGGDTEAFF. DNA of the CDR3: TGTGCCTGGAGTGTACGCGGAGGAGACACTGAAGCTTTCTTT.

This clone was seen just once. This chain uses TRBV5-6 with TRBJ1-1; 9 positions match TRBD1. Germline V lookup: CDR1 SGHDT, CDR2 YYEEEE. V shed 3 bases, J shed 5 bases, and the junction held 5 bases outside the gene matches. The CDR3 has 14 amino acids. As DNA, the CDR3 is TGTGCCAGCAGCTCCGGGACAGGGATGACTGAAGCTTTCTTT. Amino acids: CASSSGTGMTEAFF.

The rearrangement links TRBV25-1 to TRBJ1-4; D not certain. V lost 4 bases and J lost 0, with 9 bases in between. This CDR3 is 15 amino acids long. The germline V gene encodes CDR1 MGHDK and CDR2 SYGVNS. CDR3 sequence: CASSGPSSTNEKLFF. DNA of the CDR3: TGTGCCAGCAGTGGTCCAAGCTCAACTAATGAAAAACTGTTTTTT.

The chain employs TRBV5-3 and TRBJ1-5; D is ambiguous. TRBV5-3 is an ORF for which the function is uncertain. The CDR3 is 13 amino acids. With 0 bases removed from V and 8 bases from J, the gap between germline ends came to 9 bases. This chain's CDR3 is CARSLVSLEPQHF. The CDR3 coding sequence is TGTGCCAGAAGCTTGGTGTCGCTCGAGCCCCAGCATTTT.

The CDR3 region is CASSMGARSTDTQYF. The CDR3 bases are TGTGCCAGTAGTATGGGTGCACGTAGCACAGATACGCAGTATTTT. The genes are TRBV19 and TRBJ2-3; D is uncertain. The CDR3 is made up of 15 amino acids. CDR1 LNHDA and CDR2 SQIVND come from the germline V gene (reference sequence). V was clipped by 3 bases and J by 0 bases, with 10 bases between them.

This clone appeared once. The chain is built from TRBV19 and TRBJ1-5, with D uncertain. The germline V and J ends were trimmed by 7 bases and 1 base, with 14 bases remaining between them. Germline V gene sequence: CDR1 LNHDA, CDR2 SQIVND (reference sequence). The CDR3 contains 15 residues. In nucleotides, the CDR3 is TGTGCCAGTATATACTCGGCCGGCAGCAATCAGCCCCAGCATTTT. Amino acids: CASIYSAGSNQPQHF.

This chain joins TRBV7-8 and TRBJ2-7; 10 bases are shared with TRBD2. The CDR3 totals 18 residues. Germline V gives CDR1 SGHVS, CDR2 FQNEAQ. J gave up 7 bases and V 1 base, and 16 bases lay outside the gene matches. DNA for the CDR3: TGTGCCAGCAGCTTAGTCGCGGCTAGCGGGAGAGTAGCGGAAGAGCAGTACTTC. Translated, it gives CASSLVAASGRVAEEQYF.

Concerning this clone itself: An end of the junction differs from the germline gene, which may be a read error. V usage is TRBV13 and J usage is TRBJ2-7; TRBD2 matches at 9 bases. Looked up from germline, CDR1 is PRHDT and CDR2 is FYEKMQ (reference sequence). CDR3 length: 16 amino acids. CDR3 loop: CASNLDRREGRYEQYF. CDR3 sequence (DNA): TGTGCCAGCAACTTAGACAGGCGGGAGGGCCGTTACGAGCAGTACTTC.

This chain connects TRBV14 to TRBJ2-1, with D tentatively TRBD2 (7 bases). The CDR3 is 16 residues long. The germline V gene has CDR1 SGHDN and CDR2 FVKESK. Trimming stripped 7 bases from V and 2 bases from J, with 18 bases between. CDR3 in amino acids: CASTDRGGGAYNEQFF. As DNA, the CDR3 is TGTGCCAGCACCGACCGAGGGGGGGGAGCCTACAATGAGCAGTTCTTC.

The chain combines TRBV7-9 with TRBJ2-7, with a possible D match to TRBD1 (5 bases). The V gene lost 5 bases and the J gene lost 2 bases, with 13 bases spanning the gap. Germline V gene lookup returns CDR1 SEHNR and CDR2 FQNEAQ (reference sequence). The CDR3 runs 14 residues. The CDR3 reads CASSPDSRAYEQYF. CDR3 bases: TGTGCCAGCAGCCCCGACAGCAGAGCCTACGAGCAGTACTTC.

The chain combines TRBV13 with TRBJ1-4; 7 bases are a match to TRBD1. The CDR3 sequence is 15 residues long. Per the germline V gene, CDR1 is PRHDT and CDR2 is FYEKMQ (reference sequence). The ends lost 0 bases at V and 6 bases at J; junction bases unmatched: 4. CDR3 DNA: TGTGCCAGCAGCTTAGGAGGCACAGGGGATGAAAAACTGTTTTTT. This translates into CASSLGGTGDEKLFF.

The CDR3 DNA reads TGTGCCAGCAGCCCTCTCCGGGACATTGACTATGGCTACACCTTC. It yields the protein CASSPLRDIDYGYTF. The chain recombines TRBV7-6 with TRBJ1-2; the D gene is possibly TRBD1 (6 bases). Trimming took 5 bases from V and 3 from J, leaving 16 bases between them. The CDR3 is 15 amino acids. Germline V lookup: CDR1 SGHVS, CDR2 FNYEAQ.